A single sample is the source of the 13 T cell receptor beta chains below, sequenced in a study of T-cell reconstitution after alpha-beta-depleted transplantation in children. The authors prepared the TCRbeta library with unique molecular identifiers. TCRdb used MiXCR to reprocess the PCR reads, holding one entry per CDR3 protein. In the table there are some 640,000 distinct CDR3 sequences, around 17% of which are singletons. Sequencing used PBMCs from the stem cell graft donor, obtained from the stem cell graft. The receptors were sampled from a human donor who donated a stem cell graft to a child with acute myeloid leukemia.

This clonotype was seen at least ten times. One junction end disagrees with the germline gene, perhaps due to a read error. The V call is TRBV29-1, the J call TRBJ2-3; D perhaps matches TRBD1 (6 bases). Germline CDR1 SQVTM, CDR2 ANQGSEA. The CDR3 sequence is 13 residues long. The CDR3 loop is CSVDGTNTDTPNF. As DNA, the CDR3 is TGCAGCGTTGACGGGACAAACACGGATACGCCCAATTTT.

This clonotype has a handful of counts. CDR3 region: CASSLDRPLGTEAFF. As DNA, the CDR3 is TGCGCCAGCAGCTTGGACAGGCCGTTAGGCACTGAAGCTTTCTTT. V usage is TRBV5-1 and J usage is TRBJ1-1; possible D gene TRBD1, 5 bases. Deletions cut 0 bases from V and 4 bases from J, with 13 bases between. Looked up from germline, CDR1 is SGHRS and CDR2 is YFSETQ. The CDR3 totals 15 residues.

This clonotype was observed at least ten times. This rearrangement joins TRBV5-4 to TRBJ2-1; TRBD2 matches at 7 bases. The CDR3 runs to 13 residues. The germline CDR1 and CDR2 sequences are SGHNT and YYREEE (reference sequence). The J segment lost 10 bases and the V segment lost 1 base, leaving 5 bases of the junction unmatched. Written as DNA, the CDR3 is TGTGCCAGCAGCTTGTGGCTAGCGGAGGAGCAGTTCTTC. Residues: CASSLWLAEEQFF.

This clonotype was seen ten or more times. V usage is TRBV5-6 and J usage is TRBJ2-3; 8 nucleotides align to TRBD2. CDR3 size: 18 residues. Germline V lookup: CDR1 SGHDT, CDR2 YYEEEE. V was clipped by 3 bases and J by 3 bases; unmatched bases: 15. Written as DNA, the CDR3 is TGTGCCAGCAGCTATGATACTATACTAGCGGTCAAAACAGATACGCAGTATTTT. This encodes CASSYDTILAVKTDTQYF.

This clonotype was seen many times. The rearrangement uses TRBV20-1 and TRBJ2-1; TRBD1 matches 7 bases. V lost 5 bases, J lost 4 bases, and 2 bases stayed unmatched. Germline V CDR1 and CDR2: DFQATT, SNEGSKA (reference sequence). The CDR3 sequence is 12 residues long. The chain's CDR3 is CSAGTDYNEQFF. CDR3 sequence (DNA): TGCAGTGCTGGGACAGATTACAATGAGCAGTTCTTC.

CDR3 region: CASSVGQPTTGNTIYF. In DNA, the CDR3 is TGTGCCAGCAGCGTAGGACAGCCAACCACTGGAAACACCATATATTTT. The chain recombines TRBV9 with TRBJ1-3, with D maybe TRBD1 (5 bases). V dropped 0 bases and J dropped 2 bases, with 12 bases sitting between them. Germline loops: CDR1 SGDLS, CDR2 YYNGEE. This CDR3 is built from 16 residues.

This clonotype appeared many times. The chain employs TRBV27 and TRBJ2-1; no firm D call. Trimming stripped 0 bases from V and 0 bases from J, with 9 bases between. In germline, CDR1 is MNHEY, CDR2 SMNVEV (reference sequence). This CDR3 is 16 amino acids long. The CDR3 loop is CASSLSGPSSYNEQFF. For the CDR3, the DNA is TGTGCCAGCAGTTTATCAGGGCCAAGCTCCTACAATGAGCAGTTCTTC.

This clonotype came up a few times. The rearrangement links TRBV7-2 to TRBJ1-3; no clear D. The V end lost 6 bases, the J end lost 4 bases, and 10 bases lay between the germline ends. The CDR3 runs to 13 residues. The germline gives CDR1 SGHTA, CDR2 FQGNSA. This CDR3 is CASRPAAGNTIYF. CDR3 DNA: TGTGCCAGCAGACCAGCGGCCGGAAACACCATATATTTT.

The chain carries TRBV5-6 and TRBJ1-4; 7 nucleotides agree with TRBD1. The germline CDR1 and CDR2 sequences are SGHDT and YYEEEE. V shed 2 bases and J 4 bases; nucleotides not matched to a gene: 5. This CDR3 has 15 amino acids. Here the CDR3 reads CASSFLTGSNEKLFF. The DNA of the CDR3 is TGTGCCAGCAGCTTCCTGACAGGGAGTAATGAAAAACTGTTTTTT. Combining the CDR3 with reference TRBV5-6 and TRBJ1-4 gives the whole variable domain DAGVTQSPTHLIKTRGQQVTLRCSPKSGHDTVSWYQQALGQGPQFIFQYYEEEERQRGNFPDRFSGHQFPNYSSELNVNALLLGDSALYLCASSFLTGSNEKLFFGSGTQLSVL.

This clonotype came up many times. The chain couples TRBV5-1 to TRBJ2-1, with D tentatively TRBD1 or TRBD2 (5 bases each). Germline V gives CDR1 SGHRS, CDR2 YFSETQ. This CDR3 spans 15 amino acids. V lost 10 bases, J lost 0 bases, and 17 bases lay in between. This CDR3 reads CARYRDGRSYNEQFF. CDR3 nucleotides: TGCGCCCGCTACCGGGACGGCCGCTCCTACAATGAGCAGTTCTTC.

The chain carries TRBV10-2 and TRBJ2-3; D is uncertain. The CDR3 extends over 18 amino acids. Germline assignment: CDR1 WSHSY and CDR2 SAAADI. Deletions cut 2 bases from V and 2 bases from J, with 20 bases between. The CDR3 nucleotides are TGCGCCAGCAGTGAGCCAACACCTGGGCGTTCTTACACAGATACGCAGTATTTT. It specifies CASSEPTPGRSYTDTQYF.

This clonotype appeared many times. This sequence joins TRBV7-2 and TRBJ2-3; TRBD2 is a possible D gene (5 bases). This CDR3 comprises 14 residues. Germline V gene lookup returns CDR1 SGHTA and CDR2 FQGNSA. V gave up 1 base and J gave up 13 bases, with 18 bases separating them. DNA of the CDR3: TGTGCCAGCAGCTTAGTGGAGGAGAGCAGTTTTAAGTATTTT. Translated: CASSLVEESSFKYF.

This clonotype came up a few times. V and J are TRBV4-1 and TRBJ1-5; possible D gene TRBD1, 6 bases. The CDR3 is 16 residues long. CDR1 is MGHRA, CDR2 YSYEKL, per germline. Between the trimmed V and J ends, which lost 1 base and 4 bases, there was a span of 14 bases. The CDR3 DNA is TGCGCCAGCAGCCAAGTCCATGCAGGGGCTAATCAGCCCCAGCATTTT. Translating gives CASSQVHAGANQPQHF.